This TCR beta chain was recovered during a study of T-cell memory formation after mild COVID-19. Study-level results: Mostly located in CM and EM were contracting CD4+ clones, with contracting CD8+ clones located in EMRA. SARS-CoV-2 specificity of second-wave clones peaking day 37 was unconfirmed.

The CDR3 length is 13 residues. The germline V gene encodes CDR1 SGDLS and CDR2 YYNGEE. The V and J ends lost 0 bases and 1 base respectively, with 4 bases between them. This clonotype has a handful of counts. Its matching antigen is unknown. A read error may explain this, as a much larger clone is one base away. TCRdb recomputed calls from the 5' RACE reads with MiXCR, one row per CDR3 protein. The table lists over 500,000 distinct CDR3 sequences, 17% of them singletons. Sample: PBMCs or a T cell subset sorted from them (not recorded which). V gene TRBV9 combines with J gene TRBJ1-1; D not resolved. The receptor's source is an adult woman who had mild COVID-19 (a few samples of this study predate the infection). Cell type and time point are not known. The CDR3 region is CASSVGTNTEAFF. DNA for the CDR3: TGTGCCAGCAGCGTAGGGACGAACACTGAAGCTTTCTTT.